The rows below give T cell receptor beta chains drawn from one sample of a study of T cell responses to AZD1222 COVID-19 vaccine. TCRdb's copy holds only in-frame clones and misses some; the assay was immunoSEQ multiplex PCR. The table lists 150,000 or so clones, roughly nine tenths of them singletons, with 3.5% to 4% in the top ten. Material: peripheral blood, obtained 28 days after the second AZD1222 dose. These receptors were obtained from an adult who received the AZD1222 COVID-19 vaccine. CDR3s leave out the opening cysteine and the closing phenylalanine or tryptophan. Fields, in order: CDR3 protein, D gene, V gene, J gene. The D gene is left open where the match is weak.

ARGSRQNNEQF,.,TRBV7-9,TRBJ2-1
ASSVRQGGTEAF,.,TRBV2,TRBJ1-1
ASSLQGSNTEAF,.,TRBV5-1,TRBJ1-1
ASSLSRHARYNQPQH,.,TRBV11-3,TRBJ1-5
ASSSPGQGKNEQF,TRBD1,TRBV7-2,TRBJ2-1
ASSPRDRVVGQPNYEQY,TRBD1,TRBV27,TRBJ2-7
ASSSGTFRSGNTIY,.,TRBV19,TRBJ1-3
ASRLGLATSYEQY,TRBD2,TRBV27,TRBJ2-7
ASSETGGQSEAF,TRBD1,TRBV25-1,TRBJ1-1
ATEGTGGRVDTEAF,TRBD1,TRBV28,TRBJ1-1
ASSPLPPAQGAGEQY,TRBD1,TRBV18,TRBJ2-7
ASSSIRDSHYGYT,TRBD1,TRBV18,TRBJ1-2
ASGGGELF,.,TRBV12-3/TRBV12-4,TRBJ2-2
ASSPSRGSTEAF,.,TRBV18,TRBJ1-1
ASSPRQVSGVPPYNEQF,.,TRBV9,TRBJ2-1
ASSLTGGTGRQPQH,TRBD1,TRBV5-5,TRBJ1-5
ASRDRAAAYNEQF,.,TRBV6-5,TRBJ2-1
ASSLRTTYEQY,.,TRBV27,TRBJ2-7
ASSRGTGGAGAPTEAF,TRBD1,TRBV6-6,TRBJ1-1
ASSLGGLDSYEQY,.,TRBV5-4,TRBJ2-7
ASSFTSGGSRNEQF,TRBD2,TRBV7-9,TRBJ2-1
ASSARENTEAF,.,TRBV2,TRBJ1-1
ASSQEEIRRSTDTQY,.,TRBV14,TRBJ2-3
ASSWGTRGETQY,TRBD2,TRBV4-2,TRBJ2-5
ASSIPFGTSGDTQY,.,TRBV5-1,TRBJ2-3
ATSEPGGEQY,TRBD1,TRBV24-1,TRBJ2-7
AWGGQTINEKLF,TRBD1,TRBV30,TRBJ1-4
ASSLGTVYGYT,.,TRBV5-4,TRBJ1-2
ASSPLADFRWEQY,TRBD2,TRBV7-9,TRBJ2-7
ASSPTGSNEKLF,.,TRBV18,TRBJ1-4
ASRDLASQGYT,.,TRBV10-2,TRBJ1-2
ASSPLWGQAGNTIY,TRBD1,TRBV3-1/TRBV3-2,TRBJ1-3
ASSQDLRVGGGNYGYT,TRBD1,TRBV3-1/TRBV3-2,TRBJ1-2
ASSMTGTGVDEQF,TRBD1,TRBV19,TRBJ2-1
ASSGTSGTTGELF,TRBD2,TRBV9,TRBJ2-2
ASSWGLADYNEQF,TRBD2,TRBV7-2,TRBJ2-1
ASSPGDSPSGEQY,.,TRBV16,TRBJ2-7
ASSFIQTYEQY,.,TRBV12-3/TRBV12-4,TRBJ2-7
ASRTELMNTEAF,.,TRBV6-5,TRBJ1-1
ASSTQVGGRIANEQF,.,TRBV7-8,TRBJ2-1
ASTTPGQGNSPLH,TRBD1,TRBV19,TRBJ1-6
ASSRAGEETQY,.,TRBV7-2,TRBJ2-5
ASSNGLDGEQY,TRBD2,TRBV6-5,TRBJ2-7
ASSLQGLGAGELF,TRBD1,TRBV19,TRBJ2-2
ASGDLGRVAEKLF,.,TRBV4-3,TRBJ1-4
ASSAGTGTGNEKLF,TRBD1,TRBV9,TRBJ1-4